The rows below give T cell receptor beta chains drawn from one sample of a study of regulatory T cells in long-lasting Graves disease. TCRdb used MiXCR to reprocess the multiplex PCR reads, holding one entry per CDR3 protein. The data show 400,000 to 500,000 distinct CDR3 sequences, around 20% seen once. Sequencing used peripheral blood mononuclear cells (PBMCs), obtained when the disease was refractory, from a patient treated with antithyroid drugs. The source of these receptors is a female donor with Graves disease. Each CDR3 is given with its conserved first and last residue. A row's size may be missing; if present it is once, few, many or a size class.

abundance,v_gene,j_gene,CDR3aa
NA,TRBV9,TRBJ2-7,CASSVGQPAYEQYF
NA,TRBV28,TRBJ2-1,CASSRTSGPSYNEQFF
many,TRBV20-1,TRBJ1-1,CSARDKRKNTEAFF
few,TRBV28,TRBJ2-3,CASSNRGEGTDTQYF
NA,TRBV6-2/TRBV6-3,TRBJ2-7,CASSYASGSAYEQYF
many,TRBV12-3/TRBV12-4,TRBJ1-5,CASSTYSALNQPQHF
NA,TRBV6-2/TRBV6-3,TRBJ2-6,CASSYRPGSGANVLTF
NA,TRBV29-1,TRBJ1-1,CSVMRGELEAFF
many,TRBV28,TRBJ2-7,CASSDTGFVGEQYF
many,TRBV10-3,TRBJ1-4,CAISDDEKLFF
many,TRBV20-1,TRBJ2-1,CSAREGSGDSNEQFF
many,TRBV27,TRBJ2-5,CASSSRTVLETQYF
few,TRBV7-9,TRBJ2-2,CASSPGQSTGELFF
NA,TRBV11-2,TRBJ2-3,CASSLAVIAGGPTDTQYF
NA,TRBV28,TRBJ2-5,CASSLFGGQETQYF
once,TRBV7-9,TRBJ2-5,CASSLHGEAQYF
many,TRBV28,TRBJ2-7,CASSFTLSRLSYEQYF
many,TRBV12-3/TRBV12-4,TRBJ2-5,CASSPGLAGGPQETQYF
few,TRBV20-1,TRBJ2-2,CSARGTNTGELFF
NA,TRBV7-9,TRBJ2-2,CASSSPWSATGELFF
many,TRBV12-3/TRBV12-4,TRBJ1-2,CASSAQPGTGGDGYTF
few,TRBV14,TRBJ2-7,CASSQERVSGRANEQYF
many,TRBV2,TRBJ2-5,CASSDGSSGETQYF
NA,TRBV30,TRBJ2-1,CAWSPSGSNEQFF
many,TRBV7-9,TRBJ2-7,CASSLAGGGGLGEQYF
many,TRBV12-3/TRBV12-4,TRBJ2-5,CASSLSQGQYQETQYF
few,TRBV9,TRBJ2-7,CASSVRASGPYEQYF
NA,TRBV19,TRBJ2-2,CASSGGGYDGELFF
many,TRBV20-1,TRBJ2-7,CSASWIYEQYF
NA,TRBV5-1,TRBJ2-1,CASSSGTSGSVSQFF
NA,TRBV24-1,TRBJ1-5,CTTSDSNTSNQPQHF
NA,TRBV7-6,TRBJ2-5,CASSPFEKTQYF
many,TRBV12-3/TRBV12-4,TRBJ1-1,CASSNSQGAGTEAFF
NA,TRBV18,TRBJ2-7,CASSSKGDTYEQYF
few,TRBV10-3,TRBJ2-7,CAISESKASGAHYEQYF
many,TRBV28,TRBJ1-2,CASIQGRQGFYGYTF
NA,TRBV19,TRBJ1-1,CASRPSGVAEAFF
NA,TRBV20-1,TRBJ2-2,CSARLATQNTGELFF
few,TRBV7-6,TRBJ2-2,CASSIEAGANTGELFF
NA,TRBV28,TRBJ1-1,CASSLSPSPVAFF
NA,TRBV20-1,TRBJ2-4,CSARVWGFGQNIQYF
few,TRBV27,TRBJ2-7,CASSSSGGEQYF
NA,TRBV25-1,TRBJ1-4,CASSEYFPNEKLFF
many,TRBV28,TRBJ1-1,CASRPGPGSTEAFF
NA,TRBV28,TRBJ2-3,CASSSSADTQYF
NA,TRBV29-1,TRBJ1-2,CSVHPSTANTSYGYTF
many,TRBV2,TRBJ2-2,CASKLNSGRGTGELFF
many,TRBV12-3/TRBV12-4,TRBJ1-2,CASSGQGQGIYGYTF
NA,TRBV13,TRBJ2-7,CASSLRSRHAYEQYF